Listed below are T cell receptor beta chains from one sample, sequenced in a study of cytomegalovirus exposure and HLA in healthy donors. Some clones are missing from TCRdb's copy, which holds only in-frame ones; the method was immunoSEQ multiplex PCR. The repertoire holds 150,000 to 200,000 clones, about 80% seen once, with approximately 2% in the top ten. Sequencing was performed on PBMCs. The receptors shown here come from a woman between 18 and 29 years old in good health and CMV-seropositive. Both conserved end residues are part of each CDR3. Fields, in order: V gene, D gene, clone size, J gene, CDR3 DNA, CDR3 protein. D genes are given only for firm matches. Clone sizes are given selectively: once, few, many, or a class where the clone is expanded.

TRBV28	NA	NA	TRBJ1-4	TGTGCCAGCAGTTTAATACAGTCTAATGAAAAACTGTTTTTT	CASSLIQSNEKLFF
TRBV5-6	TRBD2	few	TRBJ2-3	TGTGCCAGCAGCCCGGGAGCGGGACCCACAGATACGCAGTATTTT	CASSPGAGPTDTQYF
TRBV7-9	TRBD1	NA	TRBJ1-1	TGTGCCAGCAGCCCCGGGACAGCGAACACTGAAGCTTTCTTT	CASSPGTANTEAFF
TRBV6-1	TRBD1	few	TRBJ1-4	TGTGCCAGCAGGTCCGGGACAGGGTCGTGGGAAAAACTGTTTTTT	CASRSGTGSWEKLFF
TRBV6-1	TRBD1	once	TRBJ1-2	TGTGCCAGCGGGGACAGCCAGAAGAGGAGGGGGGGCTACACCTTC	CASGDSQKRRGGYTF
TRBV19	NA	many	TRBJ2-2	TGTGCCAGTAGTATCCTAGCCCAGGACACCGGGGAGCTGTTTTTT	CASSILAQDTGELFF
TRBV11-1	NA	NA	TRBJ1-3	TGTGCCAGCAGATCCGGACAGGGAAACACCATATATTTT	CASRSGQGNTIYF
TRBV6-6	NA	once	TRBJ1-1	TGTGCCAGCGCTGGACAGCCGAACACTGAAGCTTTCTTT	CASAGQPNTEAFF
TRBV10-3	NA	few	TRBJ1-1	TGTGCCAGCAGTTACCAGGGTGGGGCTGAAGCTTTCTTT	CASSYQGGAEAFF
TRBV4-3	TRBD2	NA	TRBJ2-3	TGCGCCAGCAGCCAAGAACTTCGGACTAGCGGGGATACGCAGTATTTT	CASSQELRTSGDTQYF
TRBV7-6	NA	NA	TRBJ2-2	TGTGCCAGCAGCTTTGCTCGAGGGTATAACACCGGGGAGCTGTTTTTT	CASSFARGYNTGELFF
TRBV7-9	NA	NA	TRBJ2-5	TGTGCCAGCAGCGAATGGATAGGGGTTATAGAGACCCAGTACTTC	CASSEWIGVIETQYF
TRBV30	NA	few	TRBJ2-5	TGTGCCTGGAACGGTCAGGGCCCAATCCGGGAGACCCAGTACTTC	CAWNGQGPIRETQYF
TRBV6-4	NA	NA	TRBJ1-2	TGTGCCAGCAGCCCCGGCTACGCAGGGGAGATTGATGGCTACACCTTC	CASSPGYAGEIDGYTF
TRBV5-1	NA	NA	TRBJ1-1	TGCGCCAGCAGCTTGGAGGGGCGGAACACTGAAGCTTTCTTT	CASSLEGRNTEAFF
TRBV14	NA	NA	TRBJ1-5	TGTGCCAGCAGCCAAGATAATTACGGGGATAAGGCAAGTCAGCCCCAGCATTTT	CASSQDNYGDKASQPQHF